The following is a TCR beta chain sequence with its context. Its antigen is not identified. Data came from immunoSEQ multiplex PCR; TCRdb stores just in-frame clones and leaves some out. This sample has more than 2 million clones; approximately 94% occur once, and the top ten carry 0.1% to 0.15%. Between the trimmed V and J ends, which lost 0 bases and 3 bases, there was a span of 9 bases. The length of the CDR3 is 14 residues. CDR1 and CDR2 (germline): SGHRS, YFSETQ. The data derive from a study of shared clonotypes between healthy human individuals. Study information: The study used three CD4 naive, three CD4 memory, two CD8 naive and one CD8 memory plate per donor.

Overall study results and limits: Among donors, sharing of clonotypes was expected to be affected by sequencing depth. Naive CD4 clonotypes were shared across several donors at about 5%.

The sequence came from a man aged 18 to 35 in good health. Sequenced: naive CD4+ T cells sorted from blood. Described subset: CD45RA+ positively selected. J is TRBJ1-2 and V is TRBV5-1, with D perhaps TRBD1 (5 bases). The CDR3 loop is CASSLDGGDYGYTF. CDR3 sequence (DNA): TGCGCCAGCAGCTTGGATGGAGGGGACTATGGCTACACCTTC.